This TCR beta chain is from a study of vaccination and CD4 T cells after COVID-19. Study summary: Six males and four females constituted the convalescent cohort, two of whom were Hispanic. Cells were stimulated with overlapping spike peptides from SARS-CoV-2, HCoV-NL63, HCoV-OC43 and HCoV-229E. Study-wide results and caveats: The median SARS-CoV-2-reactive clonotype number increased from about 20 to 38, without statistical significance.

Treatment indicated: roughly ten-day PBMC culture with coronavirus spike peptide pools or control peptides (ViraFEST assay). CDR1 and CDR2 (germline): MNHEY, SVGAGI. The trim removed 4 bases at V and 2 bases at J, leaving 6 bases unmatched. The CDR3 runs to 18 residues. Remarks on this clonotype: Its antigen is unknown.

Researchers used the Oncomine TCR Beta short-read assay to sequence DNA from cultured CD4+ T cells. MiXCR was run by TCRdb on the PCR reads, yielding one entry per CDR3 protein. This table has about 19,000 distinct CDR3 sequences, about two fifths appearing once. The clonotype comes from a human donor with COVID-19. The sequenced sample consisted of cultured CD4+ T cells from blood. The rearrangement uses TRBV6-5 and TRBJ2-6; 12 bases agree with TRBD1. The CDR3 DNA sequence: TGTGCCAGCAGTTTACCGGGACAGGGGGCGGCTGGGGCCAACGTCCTGACTTTC. Translated: CASSLPGQGAAGANVLTF.